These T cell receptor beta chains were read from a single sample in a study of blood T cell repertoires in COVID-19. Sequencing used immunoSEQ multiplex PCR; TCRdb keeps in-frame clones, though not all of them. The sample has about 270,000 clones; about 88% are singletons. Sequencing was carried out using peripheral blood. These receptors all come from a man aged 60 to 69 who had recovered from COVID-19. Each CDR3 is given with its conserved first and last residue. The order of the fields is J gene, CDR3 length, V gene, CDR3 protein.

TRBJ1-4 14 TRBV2 CASSKTGANEKLFF
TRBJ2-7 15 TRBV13 CASSQSRDSPYEQYF
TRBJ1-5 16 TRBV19 CASSIRDGGRYQPQHF
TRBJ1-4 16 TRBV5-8 CASSLDRGLANEKLFF
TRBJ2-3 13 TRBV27 CASSNLGTDTQYF
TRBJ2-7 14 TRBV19 CASSISGSSYEQYF
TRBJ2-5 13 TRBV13 CASSLDRAKTQYF
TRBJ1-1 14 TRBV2 CASRPGTGNTEAFF
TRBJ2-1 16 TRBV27 CASSLGLAGRWNEQFF
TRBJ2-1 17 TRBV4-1 CASSHALIAGENNEQFF
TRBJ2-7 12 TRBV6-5 CASIQGAYEQYF
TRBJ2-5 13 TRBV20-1 CSASLRAEETQYF
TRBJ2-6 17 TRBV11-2 CASSWGGRDSGANVLTF
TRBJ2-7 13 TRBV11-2 CASSLGGGGEQYF
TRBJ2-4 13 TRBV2 CAGKTLAKNIQYF
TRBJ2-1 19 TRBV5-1 CASSLISSAGRRAYNEQFF
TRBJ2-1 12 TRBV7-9 CASSPQNNEQFF
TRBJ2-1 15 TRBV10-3 CAISGTSESYNEQFF
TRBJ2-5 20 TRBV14 CASSQDWGGVMARYQETQYF
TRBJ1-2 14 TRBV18 CASSPLDRGHGYTF
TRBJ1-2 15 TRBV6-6 CASSQGDPRSYGYTF
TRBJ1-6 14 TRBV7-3 CASSSGQHNSPLHF
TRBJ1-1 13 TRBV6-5 CASSWTANTEAFF
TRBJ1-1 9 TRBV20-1 CSATSAGDF
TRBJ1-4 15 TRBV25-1 CASSAYRGHGEKLFF
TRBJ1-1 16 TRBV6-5 CASSSPTPGQGVTAFF